A selection of T cell receptor beta chains follows, all from one sample in a study of blood T cell repertoires in COVID-19. Method: immunoSEQ multiplex PCR; TCRdb's copy keeps in-frame clones and lacks some. Seen here are about 160,000 clones, 60% to 85% observed once, and the top ten hold about 8.3%. The specimen was peripheral blood. The receptors derive from a man between 60 and 75 years old with acute or convalescent COVID-19. Both conserved end residues are part of each CDR3. The D gene is left open where the match is weak. The listing skips clone size in some rows; elsewhere it reads once, few, many or a size class.

>once|TRBV3-1/TRBV3-2|TRBD1|TRBJ1-2
TGTGCCAGCAGCTCCCTACAGGGGATGGGGGGCTACACCTTC
CASSSLQGMGGYTF
>-|TRBV5-1|TRBD1|TRBJ1-6
TGCGCCAGCAGCTTGGGACAGGGGACTTCACCCCTCCACTTT
CASSLGQGTSPLHF
>-|TRBV9|-|TRBJ2-2
TGTGCCAGCAGCGTGGAACAGGGAAAATGGGCCGGGGAGCTGTTTTTT
CASSVEQGKWAGELFF
>-|TRBV11-2|-|TRBJ2-2
TGTGCCAGCAGCCGATCCGGGAGTACGGCCGGGGAGCTGTTTTTT
CASSRSGSTAGELFF
>few|TRBV29-1|TRBD2|TRBJ2-1
TGCAGCGTTCAACTAGCGGGGGACAATGAGCAGTTCTTC
CSVQLAGDNEQFF
>once|TRBV5-6|TRBD1|TRBJ2-1
TGTGCCAGCAGCGAGAGGACAGGGGAGACCTACAATGAGCAGTTCTTC
CASSERTGETYNEQFF
>once|TRBV27|-|TRBJ2-4
TGTGCCAGCAGTTACGCGAAGAACCTAGCCAAAAACATTCAGTACTTC
CASSYAKNLAKNIQYF
>-|TRBV19|TRBD1|TRBJ1-3
TGTGCCAGTAGTTTCGGACAGGCTGCAGGAAACACCATATATTTT
CASSFGQAAGNTIYF
>-|TRBV30|-|TRBJ1-4
TGTGCCTGGAGTGAGGGGGGGGTCGAAAAACTGTTTTTT
CAWSEGGVEKLFF
>-|TRBV20-1|-|TRBJ1-1
TGCAGTGCGGGAGTGAATGGTGAAGCTTTCTTT
CSAGVNGEAFF
>-|TRBV24-1|-|TRBJ1-4
TGTGCCACCAGTGGAGGTTCGACAACTAATGAAAAACTGTTTTTT
CATSGGSTTNEKLFF
>-|TRBV15|-|TRBJ1-2
TGTGCCACCAGCAGTACAACAGCCTATGGCTACACCTTC
CATSSTTAYGYTF
>-|TRBV19|-|TRBJ2-2
TGTGCCAGTAGTGTCGGAATGACTACGAACACCGGGGAGCTGTTTTTT
CASSVGMTTNTGELFF
>-|TRBV5-4|-|TRBJ1-4
TGTGCCAGCAGCTTGAAGGGGAGTAGCGGTGAAAAACTGTTTTTT
CASSLKGSSGEKLFF
>-|TRBV18|TRBD1|TRBJ2-7
TGTGCCAGCTCAACGACAGGGGGCGCTTCCTACGAGCAGTACTTC
CASSTTGGASYEQYF
>-|TRBV13|-|TRBJ2-5
TGTGCCAGCAGCATAAGACTAGAGACCCAGTACTTC
CASSIRLETQYF
>-|TRBV13|TRBD2|TRBJ2-5
TGTGCCAGCAGCTTCCGGACTAGCGGGGGACAAGAGACCCAGTACTTC
CASSFRTSGGQETQYF
>-|TRBV19|-|TRBJ1-5
TGTGCCAGTAGTTCCCTAGACAGCGTGCCCCAGCATTTT
CASSSLDSVPQHF
>-|TRBV4-1|-|TRBJ2-3
TGCGCCAGCAGCCAAGATGAGGGTGCCACAGATACGCAGTATTTT
CASSQDEGATDTQYF
>-|TRBV4-3|-|TRBJ1-2
TGCGCCAGCAGCCAGAACAGTGGAAGCCGAAGGGGCTACACCTTC
CASSQNSGSRRGYTF
>-|TRBV6-5|TRBD1|TRBJ2-1
TGTGCCAGCACCCGACAGGGGGCCCTCAATGAGCAGTTCTTC
CASTRQGALNEQFF
>once|TRBV21-1|-|TRBJ2-1
TGTGCCAGCAGCAAACCGGGAGGCATTCTTGGCAATGAGCAGTTCTTC
CASSKPGGILGNEQFF
>-|TRBV5-1|TRBD1|TRBJ2-7
TGCGCCAGCAGCGCCGGGACAGGGGACTACGAGCAGTACTTC
CASSAGTGDYEQYF
>-|TRBV6-1|TRBD1|TRBJ2-1
TGTGCCAGCAGTGAAGCCGTACAGGGGGCCAGCTACAATGAGCAGTTCTTC
CASSEAVQGASYNEQFF
>-|TRBV4-1|TRBD1|TRBJ1-5
TGCGCCAGCAGCCAGGACAGGTCCGGCGGGCCCCAGCATTTT
CASSQDRSGGPQHF
>-|TRBV7-2|-|TRBJ2-3
TGTGCCAGCAGCTTAGACCCCGCTACTAGCACAGATACGCAGTATTTT
CASSLDPATSTDTQYF
>-|TRBV29-1|TRBD1|TRBJ1-1
TGCAGCGTCCGGGACAGGGCGGACACTGAAGCTTTCTTT
CSVRDRADTEAFF
>-|TRBV5-4|TRBD1|TRBJ1-2
TGTGCCAGCAGCTTGGAACAGGGGGGCTATGGCTACACCTTC
CASSLEQGGYGYTF
>-|TRBV12-3/TRBV12-4|-|TRBJ2-7
TGTGCCAGCAGTCCTCTCCCCTACGAGCAGTACTTC
CASSPLPYEQYF
>-|TRBV3-1/TRBV3-2|-|TRBJ1-2
TGTGCCAGCAGCCCCGGGTCTGTCTATGGCTACACCTTC
CASSPGSVYGYTF
>-|TRBV7-2|TRBD1|TRBJ2-1
TGTGCCAGCAGCCTGGGACAGTCCAACAATGAGCAGTTCTTC
CASSLGQSNNEQFF
>-|TRBV10-3|TRBD2|TRBJ2-3
TGTGCCATCAAGGGACTAGATTTGGATACGCAGTATTTT
CAIKGLDLDTQYF
>many|TRBV19|TRBD1|TRBJ2-7
TGTGCCAGTAGCGTGACAGGGCCTCAGGACGAGCAGTACTTC
CASSVTGPQDEQYF
>-|TRBV4-1|TRBD2|TRBJ2-1
TGCGCCAGCAAAGGGGGCTTAGCGGGGGCCTCCCCCCTCTTC
CASKGGLAGASPLF
>once|TRBV25-1|TRBD1|TRBJ2-7
TGTGCCAGCGGGACAGGGCTCGAGCAGTACTTC
CASGTGLEQYF
>-|TRBV2|-|TRBJ1-2
TGTGCCAGCAGTTCGAACCCCGCCGGGATCTATGACTACACCTTC
CASSSNPAGIYDYTF
>few|TRBV29-1|TRBD1|TRBJ2-1
TGCAGCGTTGAAGAGGACAGGGAACCCTACAATGAGCAGTTCTTC
CSVEEDREPYNEQFF
>-|TRBV5-5|-|TRBJ2-7
TGTGCCAGCAGCTTGAGGCCAGGGGAAAGTGGAGCTCGCGAGCAGTACTTC
CASSLRPGESGAREQYF
>-|TRBV30|TRBD2|TRBJ2-2
TGTGCCTGGGCGCGGGGGGACGACACCGGGGAGCTGTTTTTT
CAWARGDDTGELFF
>few|TRBV5-1|-|TRBJ2-3
TGCGCCAGCAGCGCCCGCACAGGGACAGATACGCAGTATTTT
CASSARTGTDTQYF
>-|TRBV11-2|-|TRBJ2-7
TGTGCCAGCAGCTTATACGGGGGTTCCTCCTACGAGCAGTACTTC
CASSLYGGSSYEQYF
>-|TRBV2|TRBD1|TRBJ1-3
TGTGCCAGCAACTTCGACAGGGCGGCTGGAAACACCATATATTTT
CASNFDRAAGNTIYF
>few|TRBV6-2/TRBV6-3|-|TRBJ1-1
TGTGCCAGCAGTGAGACGGGGGACACTGAAGCTTTCTTT
CASSETGDTEAFF
>few|TRBV6-2/TRBV6-3|-|TRBJ2-7
TGTGCCAGCAGTACCTTACGGGACTACGAGCAGTACTTC
CASSTLRDYEQYF
>-|TRBV30|-|TRBJ1-1
TGTGCCTGGAGTGTAGGCAGGGATGAAGCTTTCTTT
CAWSVGRDEAFF
>few|TRBV19|TRBD2|TRBJ2-1
TGTGCCAGTAGTCTTAGCGGGGGGGCGTACAATGAGCAGTTCTTC
CASSLSGGAYNEQFF
>-|TRBV19|-|TRBJ2-7
TGTGCCAGTAGTATAAAGGGACAAGAGAGGCACGAGCAGTACTTC
CASSIKGQERHEQYF
>-|TRBV27|-|TRBJ1-1
TGTGCCAGCAGTTTATCGCTAGGGGCGAACACTGAAGCTTTCTTT
CASSLSLGANTEAFF
>-|TRBV30|TRBD1|TRBJ2-3
TGTGCCTGGAGTTTACAGGGGGGTTCAGATACGCAGTATTTT
CAWSLQGGSDTQYF
>-|TRBV7-8|TRBD1|TRBJ2-7
TGTGCCAGCAGCGGAGACAGGGGCTACGAGCAGTACTTC
CASSGDRGYEQYF
>-|TRBV9|-|TRBJ1-1
TGTGCCAGCAGCCTGGGGGGGTATGACACTGAAGCTTTCTTT
CASSLGGYDTEAFF
>-|TRBV5-1|-|TRBJ2-7
TGCGCCAGCAGCTTACGGGGGACTGAAGCCTACGAGCAGTACTTC
CASSLRGTEAYEQYF